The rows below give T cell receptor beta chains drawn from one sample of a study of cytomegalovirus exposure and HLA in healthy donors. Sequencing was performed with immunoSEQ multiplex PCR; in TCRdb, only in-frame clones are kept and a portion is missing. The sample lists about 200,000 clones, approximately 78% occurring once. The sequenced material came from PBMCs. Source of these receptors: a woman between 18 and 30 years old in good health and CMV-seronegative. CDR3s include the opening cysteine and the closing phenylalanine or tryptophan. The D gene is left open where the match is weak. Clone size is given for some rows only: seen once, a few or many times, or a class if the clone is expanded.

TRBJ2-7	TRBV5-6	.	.	TGTGCCAGCAGCATGGGACTCTCGGAATACGAGCAGTACTTC	CASSMGLSEYEQYF
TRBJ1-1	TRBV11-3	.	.	TGTGCCAGCAGCTTAGCGGCTCAGGGAATCCCTGAAGCTTTCTTT	CASSLAAQGIPEAFF
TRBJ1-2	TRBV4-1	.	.	TGCGCCAGCAGCCATCTTCCGGAGGCTAACTATGGCTACACCTTC	CASSHLPEANYGYTF
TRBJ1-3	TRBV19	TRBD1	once	TGTGCCAGTCACAGGGGAGGCTCTGGAAACACCATATATTTT	CASHRGGSGNTIYF
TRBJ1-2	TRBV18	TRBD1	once	TGTGCCAGCTCACCCCGGGACAGGCAGAACGATGGCTACACCTTC	CASSPRDRQNDGYTF
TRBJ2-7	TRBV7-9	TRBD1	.	TGTTCCAGCAGCCGGACAGGGTCCGAGCAGTACTTC	CSSSRTGSEQYF
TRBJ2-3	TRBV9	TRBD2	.	TGTGCCAGCAGCGTAGCGCGCGGGAGGGCCGACACAGATACGCAGTATTTT	CASSVARGRADTDTQYF
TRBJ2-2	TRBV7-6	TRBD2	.	TGTGCCAGCAGCTTAGTTCTAGCGGGAGGAGGAACCACCGGGGAGCTGTTTTTT	CASSLVLAGGGTTGELFF
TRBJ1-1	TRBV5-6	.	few	TGTGCCAGCACACTGGGGGCCGGCACTGAAGCTTTCTTT	CASTLGAGTEAFF
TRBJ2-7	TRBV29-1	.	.	TGCAGCGTTCGCCGCGGTGGGAGCTCCTACGAGCAGTACTTC	CSVRRGGSSYEQYF
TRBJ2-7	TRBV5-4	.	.	TGTGCCAGCAGCTACTCAGGGGACTACGAGCAGTACTTC	CASSYSGDYEQYF
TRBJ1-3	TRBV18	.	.	TGTGCCAGCTCACCAGGGACTGAATCTGGAAACACCATATATTTT	CASSPGTESGNTIYF
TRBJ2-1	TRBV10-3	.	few	TGTGCCATCAGTCAAGATTGGATGAGTTTCTACTACTACAATGAGCAGTTCTTC	CAISQDWMSFYYYNEQFF
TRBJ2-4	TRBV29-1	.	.	TGCAGCGTTGAAGTCCCAGGTAATAGCATTCAGTACTTC	CSVEVPGNSIQYF
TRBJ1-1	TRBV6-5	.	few	TGTGCCAGCACCCACCCCCGGGGAGGCACTGAAGCTTTCTTT	CASTHPRGGTEAFF
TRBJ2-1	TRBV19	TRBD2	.	TGTGCCAGTAGTATAGTGGGGCTAGCGGGACGCAATGAGCAGTTCTTC	CASSIVGLAGRNEQFF
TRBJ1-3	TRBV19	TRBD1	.	TGTGCCAGTAGTCCTTGGGACAGCTCTGGAAACACCATATATTTT	CASSPWDSSGNTIYF
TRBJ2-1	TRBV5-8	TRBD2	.	TGTGCCAGCAGCGGGACTAGCGGGAGACGCTCCTACAATGAGCAGTTCTTC	CASSGTSGRRSYNEQFF
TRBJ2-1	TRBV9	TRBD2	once	TGTGCCAGCAGCCCCTGGACTAGAGCTTACAATGAGCAGTTCTTC	CASSPWTRAYNEQFF
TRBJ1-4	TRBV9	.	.	TGTGCCAGCAGCGTAGAAGGCAGACATAATGAAAAACTGTTTTTT	CASSVEGRHNEKLFF
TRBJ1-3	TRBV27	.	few	TGTGCCAGCAGTCTCCTCGGACAGTCGGGAAACACCATATATTTT	CASSLLGQSGNTIYF
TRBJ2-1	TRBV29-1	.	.	TGCAGCGTTGTCGGGCGGCTAGCACGGGGTAATGAGCAGTTCTTC	CSVVGRLARGNEQFF
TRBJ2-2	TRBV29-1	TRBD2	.	TGCAGCGTCCCTTCAACCGGGACTAGCGGGAGTAGTGGGGAGCTGTTTTTT	CSVPSTGTSGSSGELFF
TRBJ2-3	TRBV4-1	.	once	TGCGCCAGCAGCCTTCTTCCTAGCGTAGGCGCAGATACGCAGTATTTT	CASSLLPSVGADTQYF
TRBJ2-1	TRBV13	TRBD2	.	TGTGCCAGCAGGCTACGACTAGCGGGATACAATGAGCAGTTCTTC	CASRLRLAGYNEQFF
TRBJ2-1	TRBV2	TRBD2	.	TGTGCCAGCAGTAGACTAGCGGGAATTTCCTACAATGAGCAGTTCTTC	CASSRLAGISYNEQFF
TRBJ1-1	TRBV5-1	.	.	TGCGCCAGCAGCAGGGGGGAGGGGTGTGAAGCTTTCTTT	CASSRGEGCEAFF
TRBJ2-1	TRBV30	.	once	TGTGCCTGGAGTGTACTGGTTGAGCAGTTCTTC	CAWSVLVEQFF
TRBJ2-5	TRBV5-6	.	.	TGTGCCAGCAGCCGTTTTAGTCGGGAGACCCAGTACTTC	CASSRFSRETQYF
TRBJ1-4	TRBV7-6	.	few	TGTGCCAGCAGCTTGGGGGGAAATGAAAAACTGTTTTTT	CASSLGGNEKLFF
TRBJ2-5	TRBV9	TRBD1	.	TGTGCCAGCAGCGGGACAGGGACGGGCGTTGAGACCCAGTACTTC	CASSGTGTGVETQYF
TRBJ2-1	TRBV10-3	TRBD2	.	TGTGCCATCAGCGGGAGGGCGAAAAATGAGCAGTTCTTC	CAISGRAKNEQFF
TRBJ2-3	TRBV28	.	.	TGTGCCAGCAGTTTGTCACAGGGTTTTAGTACGCAGTATTTT	CASSLSQGFSTQYF
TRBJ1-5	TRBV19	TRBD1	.	TGTGCCAGTAAAAAGGGGGCGGATATAAGCAATCAGCCCCAGCATTTT	CASKKGADISNQPQHF
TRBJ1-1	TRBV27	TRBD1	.	TGTGCCAGCAGTTCGCGGACAGGGTTAACGAACACTGAAGCTTTCTTT	CASSSRTGLTNTEAFF
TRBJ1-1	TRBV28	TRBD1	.	TGTGCCAGCAGGGGGACAGGGGGAGAGACTGAAGCTTTCTTT	CASRGTGGETEAFF
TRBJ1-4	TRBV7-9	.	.	TGTGCCAGCAGTTACAGGGTGGAGTATGAAAAACTGTTTTTT	CASSYRVEYEKLFF
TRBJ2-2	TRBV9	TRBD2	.	TGTGCCAGCAGCACTTGGACTAGCGGGTCTAACGGGGAGCTGTTTTTT	CASSTWTSGSNGELFF
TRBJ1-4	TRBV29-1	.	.	TGCAGCGCCGAAGGGGATTCCCTTGAAAAACTGTTTTTT	CSAEGDSLEKLFF
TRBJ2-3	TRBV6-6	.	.	TGTGCCAGCAGTTGGGAGTGGGGAGATACGCAGTATTTT	CASSWEWGDTQYF
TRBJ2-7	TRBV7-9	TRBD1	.	TGTTCCAGCAGCTTAGGACAGGGTGGGCCCTACGAGCAGTACTTC	CSSSLGQGGPYEQYF
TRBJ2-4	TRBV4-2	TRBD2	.	TGTGCCAGCAGCCTTCAGCGGGAAATAGCCAAAAACATTCAGTACTTC	CASSLQREIAKNIQYF
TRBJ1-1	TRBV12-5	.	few	TGTGCTAGTGGTTTGGCCTATCAAGGGCGGGGGATAATGAACACTGAAGCTTTCTTT	CASGLAYQGRGIMNTEAFF
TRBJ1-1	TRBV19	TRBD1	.	TGTGCCAGTAGCAACAGGGGCGCTAACACTGAAGCTTTCTTT	CASSNRGANTEAFF
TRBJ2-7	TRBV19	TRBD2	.	TGTGCCAGTAGTCAAGCGGGGGTCTCCTACGAGCAGTACTTC	CASSQAGVSYEQYF
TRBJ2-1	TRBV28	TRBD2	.	TGTGCCAGCAGCACCCGGTGGCTAGCGGGAGGTCCCTCCGACAATGAGCAGTTCTTC	CASSTRWLAGGPSDNEQFF
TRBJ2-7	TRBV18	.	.	TGTGCCAGCTCACCAACTCGACAGGCCCCCTACGAGCAGTACTTC	CASSPTRQAPYEQYF
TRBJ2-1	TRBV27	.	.	TGTGCCAGCAGTTTACAGGGTCGTGAGCAGTTCTTC	CASSLQGREQFF
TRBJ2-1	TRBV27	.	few	TGTGCCAGCAGTTTGCTAACCCCTAGGTTAGGGCAGTTCTTC	CASSLLTPRLGQFF
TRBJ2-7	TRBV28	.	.	TGTGCCAGCAGAAGAGGGCAGGGGCCCTTTTTCGAGCAGTACTTC	CASRRGQGPFFEQYF
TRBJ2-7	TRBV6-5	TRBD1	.	TGTGCCAGCAGTTACAGGGGGGGACAGGGGGCCTACGAGCAGTACTTC	CASSYRGGQGAYEQYF
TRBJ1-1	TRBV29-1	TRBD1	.	TGCAGCGTTGCCGACATTTGGGGACAGAGTACTGAAGCTTTCTTT	CSVADIWGQSTEAFF
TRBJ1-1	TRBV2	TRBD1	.	TGTGCCAGCAGCCAGAGGGACAGGGCGGGAGCTTTCTTT	CASSQRDRAGAFF
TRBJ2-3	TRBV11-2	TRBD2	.	TGTGCCAGCACACAGAGACTAGCGGGTAGCACAGATACGCAGTATTTT	CASTQRLAGSTDTQYF
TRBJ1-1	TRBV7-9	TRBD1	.	TGTGCCAGCAGCTTAGACCCGGAAACAGGGGGCAACACTGAAGCTTTCTTT	CASSLDPETGGNTEAFF
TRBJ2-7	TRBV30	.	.	TGTGCCTGGAGTCCTAACGTCCACCACGAGCAGTACTTC	CAWSPNVHHEQYF
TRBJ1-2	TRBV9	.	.	TGTGCCAGCAGCGTGGACAGCAAGCGGTCTGTCGGTGGCTACACCTTC	CASSVDSKRSVGGYTF
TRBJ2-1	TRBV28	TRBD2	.	TGTGCCAGCAGTGAGGGGGGCGTTACTAGCGGGAGGGATGAGCAGTTCTTC	CASSEGGVTSGRDEQFF
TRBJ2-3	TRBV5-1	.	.	TGCGCCAGCAGCCACGACAGAAGCACAGATACGCAGTATTTT	CASSHDRSTDTQYF
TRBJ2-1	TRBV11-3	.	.	TGTGCCAGCAGCTCCCGGGAATCTTCCTACAATGAGCAGTTCTTC	CASSSRESSYNEQFF